One and the same sample provided the 2 T cell receptor beta chains below, sequenced in a study of shared clonotypes between healthy human individuals. TCRdb keeps only in-frame clones here, not all; method: immunoSEQ multiplex PCR. The data contain roughly 2.6 million clones, around 90% of them seen just once; the ten biggest clones take up around 0.14%. The sequencing sample was made of naive CD4+ T cells sorted from blood. Subset of the sample: CD45RA+ positively selected. Receptor source: a man aged 18-30 years in good health.

V usage is TRBV11-2 and J usage is TRBJ2-7, with 7 bases lining up with TRBD2. V lost 2 bases to trimming and J lost 2 bases; unmatched junction nucleotides: 12. CDR3 length equals 17 residues. From germline, CDR1 is SGHAT and CDR2 FQNNGV. CDR3 in amino acids: CASSLSGGGNTAYEQYF. The CDR3 DNA sequence: TGTGCCAGCAGCTTATCGGGGGGAGGCAATACGGCCTACGAGCAGTACTTC.

The chain has TRBV6-5 and TRBJ2-5, with 7 positions matching TRBD1. This CDR3 spans 12 amino acids. The V segment lost 11 bases and the J segment 5 bases; nucleotides outside the gene matches: 8. Germline loops: CDR1 MNHEY, CDR2 SVGAGI. The CDR3 here is CAGPDRVETQYF. CDR3 DNA: TGTGCCGGACCTGACAGGGTGGAGACCCAGTACTTC.